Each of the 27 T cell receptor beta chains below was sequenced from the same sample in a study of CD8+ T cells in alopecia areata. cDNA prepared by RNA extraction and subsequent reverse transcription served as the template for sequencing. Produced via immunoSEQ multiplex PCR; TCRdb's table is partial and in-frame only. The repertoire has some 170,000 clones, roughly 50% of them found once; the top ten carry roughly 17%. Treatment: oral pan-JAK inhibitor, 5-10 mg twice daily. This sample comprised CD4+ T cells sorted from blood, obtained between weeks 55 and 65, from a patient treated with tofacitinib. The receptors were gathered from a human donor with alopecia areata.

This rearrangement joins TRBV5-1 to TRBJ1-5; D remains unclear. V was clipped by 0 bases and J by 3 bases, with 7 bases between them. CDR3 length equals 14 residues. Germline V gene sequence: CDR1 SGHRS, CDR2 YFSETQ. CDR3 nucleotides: TGCGCCAGCAGCTTGGGGGCAGTCAATCAGCCCCAGCATTTT. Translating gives CASSLGAVNQPQHF. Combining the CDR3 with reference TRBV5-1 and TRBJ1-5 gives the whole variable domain KAGVTQTPRYLIKTRGQQVTLSCSPISGHRSVSWYQQTPGQGLQFLFEYFSETQRNKGNFPGRFSGRQFSNSRSEMNVSTLELGDSALYLCASSLGAVNQPQHFGDGTRLSIL.

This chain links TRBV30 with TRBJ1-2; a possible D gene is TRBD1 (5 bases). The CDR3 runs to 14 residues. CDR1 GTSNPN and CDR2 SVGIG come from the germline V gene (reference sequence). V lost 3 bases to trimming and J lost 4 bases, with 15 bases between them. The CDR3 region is CAWRKGDLAYGYTF. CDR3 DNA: TGTGCCTGGAGAAAAGGGGATTTGGCCTATGGCTACACCTTC.

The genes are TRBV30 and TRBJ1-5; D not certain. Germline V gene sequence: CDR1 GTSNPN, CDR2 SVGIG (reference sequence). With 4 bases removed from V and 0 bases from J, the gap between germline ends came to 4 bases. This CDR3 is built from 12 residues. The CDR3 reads CAWTISNQPQHF. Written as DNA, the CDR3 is TGTGCCTGGACCATTAGCAATCAGCCCCAGCATTTT.

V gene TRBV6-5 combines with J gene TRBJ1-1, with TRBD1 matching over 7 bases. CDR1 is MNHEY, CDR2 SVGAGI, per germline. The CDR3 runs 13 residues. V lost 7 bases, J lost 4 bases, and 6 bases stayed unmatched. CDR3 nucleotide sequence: TGTGCCAGCATCCGACAGGGAGGCACTGAAGCTTTCTTT. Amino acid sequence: CASIRQGGTEAFF.

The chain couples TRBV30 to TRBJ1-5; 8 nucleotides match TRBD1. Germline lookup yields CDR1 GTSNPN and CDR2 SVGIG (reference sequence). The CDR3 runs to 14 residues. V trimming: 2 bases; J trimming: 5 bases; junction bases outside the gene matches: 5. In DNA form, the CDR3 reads TGTGCCTGGAGTACGACAGGGGTTGATCAGCCCCAGCATTTT. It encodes CAWSTTGVDQPQHF.

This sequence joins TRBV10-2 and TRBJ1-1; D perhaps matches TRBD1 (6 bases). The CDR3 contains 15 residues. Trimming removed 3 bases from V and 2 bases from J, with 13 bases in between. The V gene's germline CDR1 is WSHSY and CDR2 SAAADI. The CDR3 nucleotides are TGCGCCAGCAGTGATACCAGGACAGATAACACTGAAGCTTTCTTT. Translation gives CASSDTRTDNTEAFF.

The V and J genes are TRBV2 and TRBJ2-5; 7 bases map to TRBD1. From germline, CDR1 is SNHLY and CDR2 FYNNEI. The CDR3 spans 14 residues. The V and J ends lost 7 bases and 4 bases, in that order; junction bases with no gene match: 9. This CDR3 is CASMRGGVGETQYF. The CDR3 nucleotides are TGTGCCAGCATGCGAGGGGGCGTGGGAGAGACCCAGTACTTC.

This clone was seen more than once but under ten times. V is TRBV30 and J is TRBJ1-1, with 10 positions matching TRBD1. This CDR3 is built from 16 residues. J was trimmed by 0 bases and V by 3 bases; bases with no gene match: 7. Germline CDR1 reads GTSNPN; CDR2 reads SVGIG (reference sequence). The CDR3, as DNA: TGTGCCTGGAGGAGGGACAGGGGTAGGATGAACACTGAAGCTTTCTTT. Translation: CAWRRDRGRMNTEAFF.

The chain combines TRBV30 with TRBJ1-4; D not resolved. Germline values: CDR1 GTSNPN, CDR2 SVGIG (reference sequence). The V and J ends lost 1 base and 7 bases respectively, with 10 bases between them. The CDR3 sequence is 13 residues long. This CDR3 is CAWSGGPGEKLFF. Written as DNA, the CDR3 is TGTGCCTGGAGTGGGGGTCCCGGTGAAAAACTGTTTTTT.

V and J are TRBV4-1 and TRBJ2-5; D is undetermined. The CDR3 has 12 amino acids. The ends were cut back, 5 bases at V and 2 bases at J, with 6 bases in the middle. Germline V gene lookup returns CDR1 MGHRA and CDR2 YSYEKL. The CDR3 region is CASSKTQETQYF. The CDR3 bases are TGCGCCAGCAGCAAAACACAAGAGACCCAGTACTTC.

Here the CDR3 DNA reads TGCGCCAGCAGCTTAGGACAGGTAGCGGAAAAACTGTTTTTT. This codes for CASSLGQVAEKLFF. The chain uses TRBV4-1 and TRBJ1-4; 7 bases are shared with TRBD1. Losses at the gene ends were 5 bases for V and 8 bases for J; bases not matched to a gene: 8. The germline V gene has CDR1 MGHRA and CDR2 YSYEKL. The length of the CDR3 is 14 residues.

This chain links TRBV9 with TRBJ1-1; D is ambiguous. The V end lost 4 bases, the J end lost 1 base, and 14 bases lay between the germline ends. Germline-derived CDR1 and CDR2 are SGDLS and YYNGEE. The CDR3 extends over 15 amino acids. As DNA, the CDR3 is TGTGCCAGCAGCCCGCCGGGGTCCTGGAACACTGAAGCTTTCTTT. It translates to CASSPPGSWNTEAFF. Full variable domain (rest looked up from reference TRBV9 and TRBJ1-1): DSGVTQTPKHLITATGQRVTLRCSPRSGDLSVYWYQQSLDQGLQFLIQYYNGEERAKGNILERFSAQQFPDLHSELNLSSLELGDSALYFCASSPPGSWNTEAFFGQGTRLTVV.

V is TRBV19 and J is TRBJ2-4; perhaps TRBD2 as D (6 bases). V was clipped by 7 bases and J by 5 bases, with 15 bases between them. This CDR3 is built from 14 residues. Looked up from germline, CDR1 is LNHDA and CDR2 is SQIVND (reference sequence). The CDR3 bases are TGTGCCAGTAACGGGGGTTCTCTCCAAAACATTCAGTACTTC. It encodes CASNGGSLQNIQYF. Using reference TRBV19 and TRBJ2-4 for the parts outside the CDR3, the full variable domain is DGGITQSPKYLFRKEGQNVTLSCEQNLNHDAMYWYRQDPGQGLRLIYYSQIVNDFQKGDIAEGYSVSREKKESFPLTVTSAQKNPTAFYLCASNGGSLQNIQYFGAGTRLSVL.

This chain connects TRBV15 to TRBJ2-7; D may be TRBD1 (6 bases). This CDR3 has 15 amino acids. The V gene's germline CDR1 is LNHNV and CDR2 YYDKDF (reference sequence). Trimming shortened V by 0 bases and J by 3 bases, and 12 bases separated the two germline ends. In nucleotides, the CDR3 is TGTGCCACCAGCAGAGATCGGGGCAGGGGCTACGAGCAGTACTTC. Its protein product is CATSRDRGRGYEQYF.

The CDR3 spells CASSPQDMEAFF. The CDR3 DNA reads as TGTGCCAGCAGCCCACAGGATATGGAAGCTTTCTTT. V usage is TRBV7-9 and J usage is TRBJ1-1; D possibly corresponds to TRBD1 (5 bases). The CDR3 has 12 residues. V dropped 5 bases and J dropped 8 bases, with 12 bases sitting between them. Looked up from germline, CDR1 is SEHNR and CDR2 is FQNEAQ (reference sequence).

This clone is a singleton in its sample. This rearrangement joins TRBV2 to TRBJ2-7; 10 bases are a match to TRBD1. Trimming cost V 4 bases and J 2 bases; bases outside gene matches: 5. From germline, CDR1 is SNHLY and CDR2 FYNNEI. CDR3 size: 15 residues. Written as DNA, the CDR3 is TGTGCCAGCAGTGGTCGAGGGACAGGGGCCTACGAGCAGTACTTC. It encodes CASSGRGTGAYEQYF. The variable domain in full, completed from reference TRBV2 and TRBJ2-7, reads EPEVTQTPSHQVTQMGQEVILRCVPISNHLYFYWYRQILGQKVEFLVSFYNNEISEKSEIFDDQFSVERPDGSNFTLKIRSTKLEDSAMYFCASSGRGTGAYEQYFGPGTRLTVT.

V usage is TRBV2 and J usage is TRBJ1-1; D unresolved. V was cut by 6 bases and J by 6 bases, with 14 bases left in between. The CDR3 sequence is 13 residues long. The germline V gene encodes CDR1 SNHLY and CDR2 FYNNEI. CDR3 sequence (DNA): TGTGCCAGCAGCGACGCCTTGGACCCTGAAGCTTTCTTT. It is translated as CASSDALDPEAFF. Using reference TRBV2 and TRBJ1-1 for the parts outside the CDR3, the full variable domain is EPEVTQTPSHQVTQMGQEVILRCVPISNHLYFYWYRQILGQKVEFLVSFYNNEISEKSEIFDDQFSVERPDGSNFTLKIRSTKLEDSAMYFCASSDALDPEAFFGQGTRLTVV.

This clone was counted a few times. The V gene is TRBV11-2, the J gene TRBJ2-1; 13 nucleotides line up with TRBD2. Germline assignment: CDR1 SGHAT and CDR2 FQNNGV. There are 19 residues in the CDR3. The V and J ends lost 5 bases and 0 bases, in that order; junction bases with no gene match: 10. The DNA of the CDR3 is TGTGCCAGCAGCCCGGGACTAGCGGGGTATGGGAGCTCCTACAATGAGCAGTTCTTC. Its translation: CASSPGLAGYGSSYNEQFF.

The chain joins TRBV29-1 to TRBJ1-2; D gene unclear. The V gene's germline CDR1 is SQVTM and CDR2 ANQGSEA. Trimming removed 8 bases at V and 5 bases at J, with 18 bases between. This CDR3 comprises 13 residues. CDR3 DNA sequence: TGCAGCTCACGAGACGGCTCGGGGTATGGCTACACCTTC. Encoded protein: CSSRDGSGYGYTF.

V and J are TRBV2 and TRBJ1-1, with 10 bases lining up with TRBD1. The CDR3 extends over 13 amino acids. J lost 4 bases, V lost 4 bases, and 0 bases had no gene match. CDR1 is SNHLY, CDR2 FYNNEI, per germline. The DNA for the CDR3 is TGTGCCAGCAGTGGGGACAGGGGCACTGAAGCTTTCTTT. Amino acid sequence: CASSGDRGTEAFF.

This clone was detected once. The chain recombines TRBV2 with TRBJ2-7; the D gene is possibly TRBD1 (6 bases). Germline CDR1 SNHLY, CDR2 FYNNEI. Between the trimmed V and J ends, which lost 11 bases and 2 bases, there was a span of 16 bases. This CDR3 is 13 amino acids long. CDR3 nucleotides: TGTGCCTCCCGGGACACCCTCACCTACGAGCAGTACTTC. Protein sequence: CASRDTLTYEQYF.

The CDR3 is CSVSTLGNMNTEAFF. CDR3 DNA: TGCAGCGTTTCCACCCTTGGGAACATGAACACTGAAGCTTTCTTT. The rearrangement uses TRBV29-1 and TRBJ1-1; D gene uncertain. This CDR3 comprises 15 residues. The V gene lost 5 bases and the J gene lost 0 bases, with 16 bases spanning the gap. Germline V lookup: CDR1 SQVTM, CDR2 ANQGSEA. The entire variable domain, with the rest obtained from reference TRBV29-1 and TRBJ1-1, is as follows: SAVISQKPSRDICQRGTSLTIQCQVDSQVTMMFWYRQQPGQSLTLIATANQGSEATYESGFVIDKFPISRPNLTFSTLTVSNMSPEDSSIYLCSVSTLGNMNTEAFFGQGTRLTVV.

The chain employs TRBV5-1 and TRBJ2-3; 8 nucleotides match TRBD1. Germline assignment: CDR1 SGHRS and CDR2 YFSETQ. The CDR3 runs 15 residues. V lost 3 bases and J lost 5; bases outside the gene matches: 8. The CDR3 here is CASSSVTGERDTQYF. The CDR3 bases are TGCGCCAGCAGCTCCGTGACAGGGGAGAGAGATACGCAGTATTTT.

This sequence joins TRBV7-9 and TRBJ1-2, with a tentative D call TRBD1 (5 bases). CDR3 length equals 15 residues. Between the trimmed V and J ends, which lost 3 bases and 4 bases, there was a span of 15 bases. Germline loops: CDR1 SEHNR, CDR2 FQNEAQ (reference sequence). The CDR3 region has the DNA TGTGCCAGCAGCTTTGCGTTCCGGGGCGGCTATGGCTACACCTTC. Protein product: CASSFAFRGGYGYTF.

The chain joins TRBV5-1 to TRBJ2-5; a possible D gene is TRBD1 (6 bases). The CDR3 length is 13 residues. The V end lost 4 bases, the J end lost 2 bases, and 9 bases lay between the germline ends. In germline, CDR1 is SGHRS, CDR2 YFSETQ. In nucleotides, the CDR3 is TGCGCCAGCAGCATTGGACAGCAAGAGACCCAGTACTTC. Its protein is CASSIGQQETQYF.

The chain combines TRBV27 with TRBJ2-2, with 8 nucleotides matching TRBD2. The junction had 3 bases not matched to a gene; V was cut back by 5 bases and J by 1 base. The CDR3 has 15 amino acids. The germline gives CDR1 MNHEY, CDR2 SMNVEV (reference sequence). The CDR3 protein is CASSMRGVNTGELFF. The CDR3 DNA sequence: TGTGCCAGCAGTATGCGGGGGGTGAACACCGGGGAGCTGTTTTTT.

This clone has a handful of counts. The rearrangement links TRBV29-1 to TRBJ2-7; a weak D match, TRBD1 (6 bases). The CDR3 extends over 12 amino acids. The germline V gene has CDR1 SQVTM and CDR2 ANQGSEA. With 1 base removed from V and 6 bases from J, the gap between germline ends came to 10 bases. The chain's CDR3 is CSVEAGQREQYF. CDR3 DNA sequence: TGCAGCGTTGAAGCTGGACAGCGCGAGCAGTACTTC.